This record covers a single TCR beta chain. Sequencing was performed with immunoSEQ multiplex PCR; in TCRdb, only in-frame clones are kept and a portion is missing. The sample lists tens of thousands of clones; more than 95% were seen once. The sample belongs to a study of T cells in tuberculosis. The sequence was collected from a donor aged 10 to 29 with latent tuberculosis or without tuberculosis infection. The specimen sequenced was PBMCs.

The CDR3 protein is CASSTLDFEKLFF. The CDR3, as DNA: TGTGCCAGTAGTACCCTTGACTTTGAAAAACTGTTTTTT. J is TRBJ1-4 and V is TRBV19; no clear D. The V and J ends lost 4 bases and 7 bases respectively, with 10 bases between them. The CDR3 contains 13 residues. Germline-derived CDR1 and CDR2 are LNHDA and SQIVND (reference sequence).